The present T cell receptor beta chain was sequenced within a study of T cells in pancreatic ductal adenocarcinoma. Germline V gene sequence: CDR1 MDHEN, CDR2 SYDVKM. The CDR3 has 14 residues. With V trimmed by 4 bases and J by 2 bases, 2 bases remained unmatched. General observations from the study: This surgical cohort overrepresents the minority presenting with early-stage disease. Tumor and blood clonality did not differ significantly, about 0.112 versus 0.072. Unique clonotypes were approximately 8-fold more numerous in blood than in tumor. Enrichment of CD45RO+ effector over naive T cells in tumors may bias clonality.

For this clone: The antigen remains undetermined.

Assay used: immunoSEQ multiplex PCR; TCRdb lists only in-frame clones, some missing. The repertoire holds 85,000 to 120,000 clones, around 96% seen once, with 3.1% in the top ten. The selected patients with pancreatic ductal adenocarcinoma had surgery but no neoadjuvant therapy. The TCR originated in a human donor with pancreatic ductal adenocarcinoma. Material for sequencing was PBMCs. The chain combines TRBV28 with TRBJ2-3; 8 nucleotides align to TRBD2. CDR3 loop: CASSSSGPTDTQYF. As DNA, the CDR3 is TGTGCCAGCAGTTCTAGCGGGCCCACAGATACGCAGTATTTT.